This T cell receptor beta chain came from a study of blood T cell repertoires in COVID-19. Study summary: T cells, B-cell-depleted T cells, or PBMCs supplied cDNA or gDNA.

The protocol was immunoSEQ multiplex PCR, while the TCRdb copy is restricted to in-frame clones and leaves out a portion. The sample includes just under 300,000 clones, around 87% of them seen just once. The sequence was obtained from a man aged 65 to 79 with acute or convalescent COVID-19. Sequencing was carried out using peripheral blood.

Here the CDR3 DNA reads TGCGCCAGCAGCTGGCGACAGGGGGCAGAGACCCAGTACTTC. Translated, it gives CASSWRQGAETQYF. This chain links TRBV5-1 with TRBJ2-5, with 10 nucleotides matching TRBD1. Germline V gives CDR1 SGHRS, CDR2 YFSETQ. The CDR3 has 14 amino acids. The V segment lost 3 bases and the J segment 4 bases; nucleotides outside the gene matches: 3.